This T cell receptor (beta chain) came from a study of blood T cell repertoires in COVID-19. Overall study: COVID-19 samples, acute and convalescent, were from the United States, Italy and Spain. In each case, the material was cDNA or gDNA derived from T cells, B-cell-depleted T cells, or PBMCs.

In the original analysis: For nucleated cells, counts were estimated from reference gene primer amplification. Sequencing was performed with immunoSEQ multiplex PCR; in TCRdb, only in-frame clones are kept and a portion is missing. The DNA gave D and trimming, while V, J and clone size come from that table. The sample has approximately 100,000 clones, 75% to 90% seen once. Germline assignment: CDR1 MNHNS and CDR2 SASEGT. V gave up 3 bases and J gave up 3 bases; unmatched junction bases: 3. The CDR3 is made up of 14 amino acids. Sequencing input: peripheral blood. The receptor was derived from a man aged 80 or over with acute or convalescent COVID-19. V gene TRBV6-1 combines with J gene TRBJ2-5; 8 bases line up with TRBD1. CDR3 protein: CASSDGQGKETQYF. The CDR3, as DNA: TGTGCCAGCAGTGATGGACAGGGAAAAGAGACCCAGTACTTC.